The rows below give T cell receptor beta chains drawn from one sample of a study of patients and donors after allogeneic stem cell transplantation. TCRdb reprocessed the RT-PCR reads via MiXCR and lists one record per CDR3 protein. The sample comprises approximately 250,000 distinct CDR3 sequences, less than 15% of which are singletons, and around a tenth rests with the top ten. Specimen: blood, either unsorted or a sorted T cell fraction (not recorded which). All receptors come from a human donor who was either an allogeneic HSCT recipient or a stem cell or donor lymphocyte infusion donor (not recorded which). It is not recorded whose cells these are; they may come from a transplant donor. The CDR3 runs from the conserved cysteine through the conserved F or W. The D gene is left open where the match is weak. The size of a clone is reported for some rows only, either as once, few or many, or as a class for expanded clones.

TRBJ1-1 many - TRBV3-1 CASSQGRRNTEAFF TGTGCCAGCAGCCAGGGAAGACGGAACACTGAAGCTTTCTTT
TRBJ1-5 - TRBD1 TRBV7-2 CASSTYRGGQPQHF TGTGCCAGCAGCACGTACAGGGGCGGGCAGCCCCAGCATTTT
TRBJ2-1 few - TRBV2 CASSEAANEQFF TGTGCCAGCAGTGAAGCGGCCAATGAGCAGTTCTTC
TRBJ2-1 few TRBD2 TRBV6-1 CASTHGTSGPGGEQFF TGTGCCAGCACCCACGGGACTAGCGGGCCCGGGGGGGAGCAGTTCTTC
TRBJ1-2 - - TRBV19 CASSRESYGYTF TGTGCCAGTAGCCGCGAAAGCTATGGCTACACCTTC
TRBJ1-1 few TRBD1 TRBV11-2 CVTTGTGGIYYTEAFF TGTGTCACAACAGGGACAGGGGGCATCTATTACACTGAAGCTTTCTTT
TRBJ1-2 few - TRBV30 CAWSRGTTYGYTF TGTGCCTGGAGTCGGGGGACCACTTATGGCTACACCTTC
TRBJ1-2 few TRBD1 TRBV29-1 CSVATGNNGYTF TGCAGCGTTGCGACAGGGAATAATGGCTACACCTTC
TRBJ2-7 many TRBD2 TRBV7-9 CASSNLAGPYEQYF TGTGCCAGCAGCAACCTAGCGGGACCCTACGAGCAGTACTTC
TRBJ1-1 few TRBD1 TRBV19 CASSITGTATEAFF TGTGCCAGTAGTATCACCGGGACAGCAACTGAAGCTTTCTTT
TRBJ1-1 many TRBD1 TRBV12-3/TRBV12-4 CASSVGQGNTEAFF TGTGCCAGCAGTGTAGGACAGGGGAACACTGAAGCTTTCTTT
TRBJ2-3 - - TRBV30 CAWTGGSKLTDTQYF TGTGCCTGGACTGGGGGCTCGAAGCTCACAGATACGCAGTATTTT
TRBJ2-7 many TRBD1 TRBV6-2/TRBV6-3 CASESRTGALHEQYF TGTGCCAGCGAGAGTCGGACAGGGGCCCTCCACGAGCAGTACTTC
TRBJ1-6 many - TRBV20-1 CSARDITPVTTQNSPLHF TGCAGTGCTAGAGATATAACCCCGGTAACTACTCAGAATTCACCCCTCCACTTT
TRBJ1-5 - - TRBV12-3/TRBV12-4 CASSLFRGGSQPQHF TGTGCCAGCAGTTTATTTAGGGGGGGGAGTCAGCCCCAGCATTTT
TRBJ1-5 few TRBD1 TRBV6-1 CASTFGQGIQPQHF TGTGCCAGCACCTTCGGACAGGGAATTCAGCCCCAGCATTTT
TRBJ1-2 - - TRBV5-1 CASSLGEHGYTF TGCGCCAGCAGCTTGGGGGAACATGGCTACACCTTC
TRBJ1-5 few - TRBV9 CASSVGIAGNQPQHF TGTGCCAGCAGCGTGGGGATAGCGGGCAATCAGCCCCAGCATTTT
TRBJ2-2 - - TRBV12-3/TRBV12-4 CASSLALGRVGELFF TGTGCCAGCAGTTTAGCGCTTGGCAGGGTCGGGGAGCTGTTTTTT
TRBJ2-5 - TRBD1 TRBV20-1 CSAPDRLRLWETQYF TGCAGTGCTCCGGACAGGTTGAGGTTGTGGGAGACCCAGTACTTC
TRBJ2-3 - - TRBV7-2 CASSLVGRLSGTDTQYF TGTGCCAGCAGCTTAGTTGGGAGACTTAGCGGCACAGATACGCAGTATTTT
TRBJ1-2 many TRBD1 TRBV7-3 CASSLDRDGGYTF TGTGCCAGCAGCCTTGACAGGGATGGGGGCTACACCTTC
TRBJ1-5 many - TRBV12-3/TRBV12-4 CASSLMDQPQHF TGTGCCAGCAGTTTAATGGATCAGCCCCAGCATTTT
TRBJ1-1 many - TRBV12-3/TRBV12-4 CASSTRTVNTEAFF TGTGCCAGCAGTACCCGGACGGTGAACACTGAAGCTTTCTTT
TRBJ2-5 many TRBD2 TRBV3-1 CASSQELAGSQETQYF TGTGCCAGCAGCCAAGAGCTAGCGGGTAGCCAAGAGACCCAGTACTTC
TRBJ1-5 many - TRBV20-1 CSAKDRGHQPQHF TGCAGTGCTAAGGACAGAGGTCATCAGCCCCAGCATTTT
TRBJ2-1 few - TRBV20-1 CSPSGGDYYNEQFF TGCAGTCCTTCTGGCGGAGACTACTACAATGAGCAGTTCTTC
TRBJ2-6 - TRBD2 TRBV20-1 CSAQNWGGDSSGANVLTF TGCAGTGCTCAGAATTGGGGGGGTGATAGCTCTGGGGCCAACGTCCTGACTTTC
TRBJ1-1 few - TRBV4-3 CASSAWGGTEAFF TGCGCCAGCAGCGCATGGGGGGGCACTGAAGCTTTCTTT
TRBJ2-1 few TRBD2 TRBV5-1 CASSLAPAGGGNEQFF TGCGCCAGCAGCTTGGCCCCAGCGGGGGGGGGAAATGAGCAGTTCTTC
TRBJ2-5 - - TRBV20-1 CSARTGTPGTQYF TGCAGTGCTAGAACAGGGACTCCCGGGACCCAGTACTTC
TRBJ2-3 many - TRBV11-2 CASSLGDTQYF TGTGCCAGCAGCTTAGGAGATACGCAGTATTTT
TRBJ1-5 once TRBD1 TRBV20-1 CSARGRQGGSMPQHF TGCAGTGCTAGAGGAAGACAGGGAGGTTCGATGCCCCAGCATTTT
TRBJ1-2 - TRBD1 TRBV18 CASSPLDRANYGYTF TGTGCCAGCTCACCACTCGACAGGGCTAACTATGGCTACACCTTC
TRBJ1-4 - - TRBV15 CATSRGSGGKLFF TGTGCCACCAGCAGAGGCTCAGGTGGAAAACTGTTTTTT
TRBJ2-4 - - TRBV5-6 CASSGAEIAKNIQYF TGTGCCAGCTCGGGGGCAGAAATAGCCAAAAACATTCAGTACTTC
TRBJ1-6 - TRBD1 TRBV27 CASSLSRGTGKRTPLHF TGTGCCAGCAGTTTATCAAGGGGGACAGGGAAGAGGACACCCCTCCACTTT
TRBJ2-3 many TRBD2 TRBV28 CASSLSSGIITTDTQYF TGTGCCAGCAGTTTATCTAGCGGGATCATCACCACAGATACGCAGTATTTT
TRBJ2-5 few - TRBV7-3 CASSLSQKETQYF TGTGCCAGCAGCTTATCACAGAAAGAGACCCAGTACTTC
TRBJ2-5 many - TRBV30 CAWSVKREQETQYF TGTGCCTGGAGTGTGAAGAGGGAGCAAGAGACCCAGTACTTC
TRBJ2-3 - - TRBV12-1 CASSFGSGGPRGYF TGTGCCAGCAGCTTTGGGAGCGGGGGGCCGAGGGGGTATTTT
TRBJ2-5 - TRBD1 TRBV7-8 CASSPRPGTGNQETQYF TGTGCCAGCAGCCCCCGCCCCGGGACAGGGAATCAAGAGACCCAGTACTTC
TRBJ2-1 - - TRBV5-5 CASSLAPGPSYNEQFF TGTGCCAGCAGCTTGGCACCCGGGCCCTCCTACAATGAGCAGTTCTTC
TRBJ1-2 - - TRBV18 CASSPPSDLTRTNGYTF TGTGCCAGCTCACCACCGTCGGACCTAACCCGCACGAATGGCTACACCTTC
TRBJ2-2 few - TRBV24-1 CATSDFSGFGELFF TGTGCCACCAGTGATTTTTCGGGTTTCGGGGAGCTGTTTTTT
TRBJ2-1 - TRBD2 TRBV11-2 CASSYLASGGDEQFF TGTGCCAGCAGCTACCTGGCTAGCGGGGGCGATGAGCAGTTCTTC
TRBJ1-5 many - TRBV4-2 CASSQVGQYSNQPQHF TGTGCCAGCAGCCAAGTAGGGCAGTATAGCAATCAGCCCCAGCATTTT
TRBJ1-2 many - TRBV12-5 CASGSELNHGYTF TGTGCTAGTGGTTCTGAACTGAACCATGGCTACACCTTC
TRBJ1-1 few - TRBV4-2 CASSQGGFTEAFF TGTGCCAGCAGCCAAGGGGGCTTCACTGAAGCTTTCTTT